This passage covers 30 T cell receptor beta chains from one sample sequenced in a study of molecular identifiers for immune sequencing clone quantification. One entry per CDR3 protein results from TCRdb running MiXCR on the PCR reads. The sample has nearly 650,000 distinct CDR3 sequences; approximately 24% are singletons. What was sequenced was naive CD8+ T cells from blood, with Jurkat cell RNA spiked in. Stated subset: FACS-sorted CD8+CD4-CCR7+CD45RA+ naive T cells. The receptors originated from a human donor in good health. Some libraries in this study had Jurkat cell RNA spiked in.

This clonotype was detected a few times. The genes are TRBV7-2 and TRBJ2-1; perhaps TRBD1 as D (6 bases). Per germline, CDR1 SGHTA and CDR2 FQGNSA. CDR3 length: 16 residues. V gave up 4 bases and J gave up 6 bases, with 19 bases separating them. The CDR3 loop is CASSSTGTAGFNEQFF. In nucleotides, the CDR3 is TGTGCCAGCAGCTCAACAGGGACCGCCGGGTTCAATGAGCAGTTCTTC.

In DNA, the CDR3 is TGTGCCAGTAGTATTAGAAAGGACAATGAGCAGTTCTTC. Encoded protein: CASSIRKDNEQFF. The gene calls are TRBV19 and TRBJ2-1; D call uncertain. V was trimmed by 3 bases and J by 5 bases, leaving 8 bases between them. Per germline, CDR1 LNHDA and CDR2 SQIVND (reference sequence). The CDR3 spans 13 residues.

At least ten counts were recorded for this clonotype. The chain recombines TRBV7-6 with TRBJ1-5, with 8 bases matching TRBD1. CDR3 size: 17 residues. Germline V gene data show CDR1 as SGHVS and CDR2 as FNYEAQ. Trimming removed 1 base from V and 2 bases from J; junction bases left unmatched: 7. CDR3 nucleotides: TGTGCCAGCAGCTTAGATACCGGGACAGGCCGCAATCAGCCCCAGCATTTT. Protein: CASSLDTGTGRNQPQHF.

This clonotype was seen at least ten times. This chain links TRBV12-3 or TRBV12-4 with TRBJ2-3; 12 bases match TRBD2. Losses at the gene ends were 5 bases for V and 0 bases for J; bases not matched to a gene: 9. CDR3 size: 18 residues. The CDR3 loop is CASSPITGTSGSTDTQYF. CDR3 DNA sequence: TGTGCCAGCAGTCCCATCACCGGGACTAGCGGGAGCACAGATACGCAGTATTTT.

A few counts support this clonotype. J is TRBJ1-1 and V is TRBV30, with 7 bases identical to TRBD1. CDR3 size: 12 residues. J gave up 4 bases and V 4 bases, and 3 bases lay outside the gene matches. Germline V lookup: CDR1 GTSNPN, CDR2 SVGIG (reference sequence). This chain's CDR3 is CAWTTGFTEAFF. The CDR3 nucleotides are TGTGCCTGGACGACAGGGTTCACTGAAGCTTTCTTT.

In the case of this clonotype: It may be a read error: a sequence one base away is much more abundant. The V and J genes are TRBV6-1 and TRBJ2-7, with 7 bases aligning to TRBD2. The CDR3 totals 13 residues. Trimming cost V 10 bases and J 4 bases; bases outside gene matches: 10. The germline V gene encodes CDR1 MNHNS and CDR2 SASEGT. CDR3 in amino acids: CATTREALYEQYF. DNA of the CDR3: TGTGCCACGACCCGGGAGGCGCTATACGAGCAGTACTTC.

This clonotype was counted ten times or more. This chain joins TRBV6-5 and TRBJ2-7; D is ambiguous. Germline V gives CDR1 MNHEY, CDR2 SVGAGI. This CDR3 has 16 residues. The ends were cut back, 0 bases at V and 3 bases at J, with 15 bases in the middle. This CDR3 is CASSYSAGQPHYEQYF. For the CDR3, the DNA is TGTGCCAGCAGTTACTCCGCAGGCCAACCGCACTACGAGCAGTACTTC.

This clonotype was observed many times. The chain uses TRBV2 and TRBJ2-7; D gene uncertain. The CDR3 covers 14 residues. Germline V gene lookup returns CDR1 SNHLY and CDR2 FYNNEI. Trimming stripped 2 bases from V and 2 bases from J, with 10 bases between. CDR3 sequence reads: CASSETGGAYEQYF. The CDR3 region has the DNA TGTGCCAGCAGTGAAACTGGCGGAGCCTACGAGCAGTACTTC.

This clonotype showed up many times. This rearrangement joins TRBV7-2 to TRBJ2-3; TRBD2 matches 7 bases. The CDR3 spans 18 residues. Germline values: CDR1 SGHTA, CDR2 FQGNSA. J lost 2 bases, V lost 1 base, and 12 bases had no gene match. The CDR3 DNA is TGTGCCAGCAGCTTAGAACGAAGCGGGGATAGGTACACAGATACGCAGTATTTT. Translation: CASSLERSGDRYTDTQYF.

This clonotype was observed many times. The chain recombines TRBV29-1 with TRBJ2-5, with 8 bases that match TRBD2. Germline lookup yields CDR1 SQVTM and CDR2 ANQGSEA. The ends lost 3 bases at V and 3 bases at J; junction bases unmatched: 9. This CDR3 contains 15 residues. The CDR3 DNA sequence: TGCAGCGTTGATGGTAGTAGCGGGACCGAAGAGACCCAGTACTTC. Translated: CSVDGSSGTEETQYF.

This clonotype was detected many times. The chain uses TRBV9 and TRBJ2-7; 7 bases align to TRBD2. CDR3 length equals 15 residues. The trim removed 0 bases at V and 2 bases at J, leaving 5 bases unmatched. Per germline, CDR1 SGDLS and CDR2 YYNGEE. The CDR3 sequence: CASSVGGAGAYEQYF. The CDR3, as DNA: TGTGCCAGCAGCGTAGGAGGGGCGGGAGCCTACGAGCAGTACTTC.

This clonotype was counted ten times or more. CDR3 DNA: TGTGCCAGCAGCCAAGAGAGGGTGACAAATGAAAAACTGTTTTTT. Encoded protein: CASSQERVTNEKLFF. The chain has TRBV14 and TRBJ1-4, with D hard to call. In germline, CDR1 is SGHDN, CDR2 FVKESK. V dropped 0 bases and J dropped 5 bases, with 10 bases sitting between them. This CDR3 has 15 amino acids.

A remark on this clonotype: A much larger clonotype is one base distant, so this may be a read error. Here the CDR3 DNA reads TGTGCCAGCAGTTTAAGCAGGGGGTCCTGGGATACGCAGTATTTT. Translation: CASSLSRGSWDTQYF. The chain couples TRBV12-3 or TRBV12-4 to TRBJ2-3, with TRBD1 identical over 7 bases. This CDR3 region has 15 residues. Trimming cost V 2 bases and J 6 bases; bases outside gene matches: 8.

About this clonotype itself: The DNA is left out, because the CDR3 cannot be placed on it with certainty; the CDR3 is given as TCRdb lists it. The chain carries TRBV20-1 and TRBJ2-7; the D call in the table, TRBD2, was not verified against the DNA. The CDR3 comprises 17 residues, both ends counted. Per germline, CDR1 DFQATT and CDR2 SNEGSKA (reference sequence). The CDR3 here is CSARVASGSEGSYEQNF.

This chain's CDR3 is CASSGNTNTEAFF. DNA of the CDR3: TGCGCCAGCAGTGGTAACACGAACACTGAAGCTTTCTTT. The J gene is TRBJ1-1, the V gene TRBV10-1; D is unclear. From germline, CDR1 is WNHNN and CDR2 SYGVQD (reference sequence). The CDR3 runs 13 residues. Trimming cost V 4 bases and J 1 base, with 7 bases left between them.

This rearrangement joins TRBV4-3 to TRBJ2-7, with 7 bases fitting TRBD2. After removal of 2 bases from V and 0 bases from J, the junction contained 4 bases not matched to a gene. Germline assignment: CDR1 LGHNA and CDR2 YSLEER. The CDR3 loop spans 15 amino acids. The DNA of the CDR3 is TGCGCCAGCAGCCAAAGGGAGGGGAGCTCCTACGAGCAGTACTTC. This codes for CASSQREGSSYEQYF.

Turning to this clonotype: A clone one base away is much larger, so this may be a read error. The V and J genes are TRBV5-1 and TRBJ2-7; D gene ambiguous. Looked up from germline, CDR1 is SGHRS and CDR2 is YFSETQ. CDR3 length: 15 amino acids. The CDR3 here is CASSLVPSRPDELYF. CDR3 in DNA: TGCGCCAGCAGCTTGGTCCCTTCCCGACCAGACGAGCTGTACTTC. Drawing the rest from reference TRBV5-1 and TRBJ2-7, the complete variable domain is KAGVTQTPRYLIKTRGQQVTLSCSPISGHRSVSWYQQTPGQGLQFLFEYFSETQRNKGNFPGRFSGRQFSNSRSEMNVSTLELGDSALYLCASSLVPSRPDELYFGPGTRLTVT.

CDR3 sequence: CASSLASLAGELFF. The CDR3 DNA follows: TGTGCCAGCAGTTTAGCCTCCCTGGCCGGGGAGCTGTTTTTT. The chain recombines TRBV12-3 or TRBV12-4 with TRBJ2-2; no reliable D call. The V and J ends lost 0 bases and 6 bases respectively, with 8 bases between them. This CDR3 comprises 14 residues.

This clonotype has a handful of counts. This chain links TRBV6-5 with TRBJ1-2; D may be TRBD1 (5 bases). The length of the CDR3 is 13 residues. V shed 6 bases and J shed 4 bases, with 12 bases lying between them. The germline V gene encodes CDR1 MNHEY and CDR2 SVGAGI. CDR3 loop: CASSMGTAYGYTF. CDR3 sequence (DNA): TGTGCCAGCAGCATGGGGACGGCCTATGGCTACACCTTC.

The CDR3 bases are TGTGCCAGCAGCTTAAATCCCGGGACAGACTCCTACGAGCAGTACTTC. It encodes CASSLNPGTDSYEQYF. The V call is TRBV11-2, the J call TRBJ2-7; 7 bases agree with TRBD1. This CDR3 has 16 amino acids. Per germline, CDR1 SGHAT and CDR2 FQNNGV. Trimming cost V 2 bases and J 0 bases; bases outside gene matches: 7.

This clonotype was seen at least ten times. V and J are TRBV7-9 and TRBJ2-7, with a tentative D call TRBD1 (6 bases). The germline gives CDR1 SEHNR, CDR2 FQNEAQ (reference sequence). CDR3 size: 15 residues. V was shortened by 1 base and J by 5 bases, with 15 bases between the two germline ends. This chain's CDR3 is CASSLGGRGSDEQYF. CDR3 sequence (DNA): TGTGCCAGCAGCTTAGGTGGCAGGGGATCGGACGAGCAGTACTTC.

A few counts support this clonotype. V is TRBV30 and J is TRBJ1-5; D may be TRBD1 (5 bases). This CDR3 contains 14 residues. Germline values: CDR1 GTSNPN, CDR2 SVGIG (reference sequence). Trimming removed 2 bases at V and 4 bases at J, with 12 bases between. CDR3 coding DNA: TGTGCCTGGAGTCCGGGACTCGGAAATCAGCCCCAGCATTTT. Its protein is CAWSPGLGNQPQHF.

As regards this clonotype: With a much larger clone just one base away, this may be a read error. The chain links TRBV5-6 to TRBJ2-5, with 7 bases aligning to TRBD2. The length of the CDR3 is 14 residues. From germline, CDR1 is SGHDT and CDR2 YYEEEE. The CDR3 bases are TGTGCCGGCAGCTGGGGGGGAGAACAAGAGACCCAGTACTTC. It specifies CAGSWGGEQETQYF.

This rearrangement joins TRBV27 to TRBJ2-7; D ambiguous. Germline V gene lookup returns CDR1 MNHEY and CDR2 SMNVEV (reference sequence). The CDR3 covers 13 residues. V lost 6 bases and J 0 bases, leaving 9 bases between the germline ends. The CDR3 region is CASRLLSSYEQYF. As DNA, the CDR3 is TGTGCCAGCAGACTGCTGAGCTCCTACGAGCAGTACTTC.

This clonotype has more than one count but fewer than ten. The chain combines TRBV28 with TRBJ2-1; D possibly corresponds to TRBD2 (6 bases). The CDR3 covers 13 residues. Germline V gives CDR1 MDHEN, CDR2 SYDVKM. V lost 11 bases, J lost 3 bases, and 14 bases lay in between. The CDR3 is CAVSSSVYNEQFF. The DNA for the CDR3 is TGTGCCGTCTCCTCTAGCGTCTACAATGAGCAGTTCTTC.

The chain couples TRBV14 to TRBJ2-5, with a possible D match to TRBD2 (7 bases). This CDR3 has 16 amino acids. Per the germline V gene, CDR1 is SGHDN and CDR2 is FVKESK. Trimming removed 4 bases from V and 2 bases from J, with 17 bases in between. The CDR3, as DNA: TGTGCCAGCAGCCTTTCGGGGGGCGCCCCTCAAGAGACCCAGTACTTC. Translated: CASSLSGGAPQETQYF.

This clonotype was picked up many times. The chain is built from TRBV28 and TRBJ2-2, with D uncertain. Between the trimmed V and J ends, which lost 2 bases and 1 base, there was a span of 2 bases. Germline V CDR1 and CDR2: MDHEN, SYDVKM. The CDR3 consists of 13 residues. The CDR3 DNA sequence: TGTGCCAGCAGTTTACTGAACACCGGGGAGCTGTTTTTT. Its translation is CASSLLNTGELFF.

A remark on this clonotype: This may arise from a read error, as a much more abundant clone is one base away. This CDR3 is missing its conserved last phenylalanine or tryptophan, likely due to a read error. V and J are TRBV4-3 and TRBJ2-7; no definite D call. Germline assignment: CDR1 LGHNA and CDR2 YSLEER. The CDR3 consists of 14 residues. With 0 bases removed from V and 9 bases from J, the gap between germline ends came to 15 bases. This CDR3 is CASSQDLQGAGQYS. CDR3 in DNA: TGCGCCAGCAGCCAAGACCTACAAGGAGCTGGGCAGTACTCC.

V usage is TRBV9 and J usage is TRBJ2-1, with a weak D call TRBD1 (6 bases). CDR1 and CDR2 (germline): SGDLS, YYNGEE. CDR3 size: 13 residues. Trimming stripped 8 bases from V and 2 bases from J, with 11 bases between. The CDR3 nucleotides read TGTGCCAGTGAGGGGGTTCCCTACAATGAGCAGTTCTTC. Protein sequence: CASEGVPYNEQFF.

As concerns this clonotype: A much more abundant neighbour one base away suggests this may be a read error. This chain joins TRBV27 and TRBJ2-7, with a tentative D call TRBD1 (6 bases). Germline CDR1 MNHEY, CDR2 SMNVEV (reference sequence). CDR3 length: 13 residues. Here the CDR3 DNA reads TGTGCCAGCAGTATGGGGGCCTCCTACGCGCAGTACTTC. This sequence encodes CASSMGASYAQYF.